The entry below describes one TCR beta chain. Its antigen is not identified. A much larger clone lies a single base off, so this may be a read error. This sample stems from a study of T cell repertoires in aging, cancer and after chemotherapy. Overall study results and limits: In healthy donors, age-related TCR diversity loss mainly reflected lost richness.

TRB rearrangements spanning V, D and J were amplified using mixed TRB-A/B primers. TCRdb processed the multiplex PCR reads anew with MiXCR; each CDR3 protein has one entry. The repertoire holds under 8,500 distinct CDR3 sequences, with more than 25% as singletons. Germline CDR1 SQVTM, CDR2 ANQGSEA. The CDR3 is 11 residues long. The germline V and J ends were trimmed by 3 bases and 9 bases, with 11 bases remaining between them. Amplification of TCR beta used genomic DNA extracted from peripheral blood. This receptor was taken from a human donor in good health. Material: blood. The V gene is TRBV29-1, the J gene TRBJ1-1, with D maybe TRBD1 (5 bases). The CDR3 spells CSVDRGVKAFF. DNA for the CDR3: TGCAGCGTTGATCGGGGGGTTAAAGCTTTCTTT.